One sample yielded the 32 T cell receptor beta chains listed below, sequenced in a study of OX40 agonist ivuxolimab in advanced cancers. Some clones are missing from TCRdb's copy, which holds only in-frame ones; the method was immunoSEQ multiplex PCR. Here the sample spans 50,000 to 65,000 clones, approximately 91% being singletons. The sample here was CD4+ or CD8+ T cells sorted from blood, taken in a trial of the OX40 agonist ivuxolimab. The receptors shown here come from an adult with an advanced solid tumor such as melanoma, head and neck, liver or kidney cancer.

The chain links TRBV5-4 to TRBJ2-7; D is ambiguous. This CDR3 has 11 amino acids. V was pared by 0 bases and J by 5 bases, with 3 bases between. Germline CDR1 is SGHNT and CDR2 is YYREEE (reference sequence). This CDR3 reads CASSLAHEQYF. Here the CDR3 DNA reads TGTGCCAGCAGCTTGGCCCACGAGCAGTACTTC.

CDR3 sequence (DNA): TGTGCCATCAGGCCCTACGGAGAGGGGGGCTACACCTTC. It translates to CAIRPYGEGGYTF. The chain has TRBV10-3 and TRBJ1-2; maybe TRBD1 (5 bases). The CDR3 has 13 residues. Germline V CDR1 and CDR2: ENHRY, SYGVKD. The ends were cut back, 6 bases at V and 8 bases at J, with 16 bases in the middle.

The rearrangement joins TRBV29-1 to TRBJ1-1, with D perhaps TRBD1 (5 bases). Germline CDR1 SQVTM, CDR2 ANQGSEA. This CDR3 comprises 10 residues. The V end was cut by 6 bases, the J end by 9 bases, with 11 bases between. CDR3 bases: TGCAGCGTGGGGGGAGAACAAGCTTTCTTT. This encodes CSVGGEQAFF.

The J gene is TRBJ2-7, the V gene TRBV11-2, with D unclear. CDR1 and CDR2 (germline): SGHAT, FQNNGV. Trimming removed 3 bases from V and 6 bases from J, with 9 bases in between. The CDR3 consists of 12 residues. The CDR3 reads CASSFQTGEQYF. CDR3 DNA sequence: TGTGCCAGCAGCTTTCAGACCGGCGAGCAGTACTTC.

The CDR3 loop reads CASSDQALTTSSGGYTF. CDR3 nucleotides: TGTGCCAGCAGTGATCAGGCCCTAACTACTTCCTCCGGTGGCTACACCTTC. The J gene is TRBJ1-2, the V gene TRBV6-1; no definite D call. V shed 3 bases and J shed 7 bases, with 24 bases lying between them. This CDR3 is 17 amino acids long. CDR1 and CDR2 from the germline V gene are MNHNS and SASEGT.

The rearrangement links TRBV7-6 to TRBJ1-1, with D hard to call. The germline CDR1 and CDR2 sequences are SGHVS and FNYEAQ. The V and J ends lost 5 bases and 3 bases respectively, with 13 bases between them. This CDR3 has 14 residues. CDR3 sequence: CASSPSGRHTEAFF. The DNA for the CDR3 is TGTGCCAGCAGCCCAAGCGGGAGGCACACTGAAGCTTTCTTT. The full variable domain, completed using reference TRBV7-6 and TRBJ1-1, is GAGVSQSPRYKVTKRGQDVALRCDPISGHVSLYWYRQALGQGPEFLTYFNYEAQQDKSGLPNDRFSAERPEGSISTLTIQRTEQRDSAMYRCASSPSGRHTEAFFGQGTRLTVV.

The chain has TRBV19 and TRBJ1-5; D is unresolved. Germline V gene sequence: CDR1 LNHDA, CDR2 SQIVND (reference sequence). V gave up 3 bases and J gave up 0 bases, with 9 bases separating them. The CDR3 is 15 amino acids. The DNA of the CDR3 is TGTGCCAGTAGTATGTCCAGCTATAGCAATCAGCCCCAGCATTTT. Residues: CASSMSSYSNQPQHF.

This chain joins TRBV5-1 and TRBJ1-5, with D tentatively TRBD1 (5 bases). CDR3 length: 15 residues. Trimming shortened V by 3 bases and J by 7 bases, and 17 bases separated the two germline ends. CDR1 is SGHRS, CDR2 YFSETQ, per germline. In DNA, the CDR3 is TGCGCCAGCAGCTCCGAGCCGGGGGAGAGGCAGCCCCAGCATTTT. It codes for CASSSEPGERQPQHF. Supplemented by reference TRBV5-1 and TRBJ1-5, the full variable domain reads KAGVTQTPRYLIKTRGQQVTLSCSPISGHRSVSWYQQTPGQGLQFLFEYFSETQRNKGNFPGRFSGRQFSNSRSEMNVSTLELGDSALYLCASSSEPGERQPQHFGDGTRLSIL.

V and J are TRBV10-2 and TRBJ1-1; D gene uncertain. This CDR3 has 11 amino acids. Per the germline V gene, CDR1 is WSHSY and CDR2 is SAAADI. V shed 6 bases and J shed 11 bases, with 13 bases lying between them. The CDR3 loop reads CASRETSGAFF. In DNA form, the CDR3 reads TGCGCCAGCAGGGAGACGTCCGGCGCTTTCTTT.

The V call is TRBV7-2, the J call TRBJ2-1, with D tentatively TRBD2 (5 bases). CDR1 and CDR2 from the germline V gene are SGHTA and FQGNSA. The CDR3 extends over 17 amino acids. V dropped 1 base and J dropped 0 bases, with 13 bases sitting between them. CDR3 bases: TGTGCCAGCAGCTTAGATGGTTCGGGGAGCTCCTACAATGAGCAGTTCTTC. Its protein is CASSLDGSGSSYNEQFF.

The chain joins TRBV7-9 to TRBJ2-1; 16 bases agree with TRBD2. The length of the CDR3 is 16 residues. CDR1 and CDR2 (germline): SEHNR, FQNEAQ (reference sequence). Trimming removed 3 bases from V and 7 bases from J; junction bases left unmatched: 3. Written as DNA, the CDR3 is TGTGCCAGCAGCTTTGGGACTAGCGGGGGGGTGAATGAGCAGTTCTTC. Protein product: CASSFGTSGGVNEQFF.

The chain links TRBV7-3 to TRBJ1-1; 8 nucleotides align to TRBD1. The J segment lost 2 bases and the V segment lost 3 bases, leaving 8 bases of the junction unmatched. The CDR3 has 16 amino acids. CDR1 SGHTA and CDR2 FQGTGA come from the germline V gene. The DNA of the CDR3 is TGTGCCAGCAGCTTTCCCCGGGACAGGAGAAACACTGAAGCTTTCTTT. Translated, it gives CASSFPRDRRNTEAFF.

The rearrangement joins TRBV28 to TRBJ2-7; 16 bases align to TRBD2. In germline, CDR1 is MDHEN, CDR2 SYDVKM. The CDR3 runs to 18 residues. The J segment lost 6 bases and the V segment lost 10 bases, leaving 18 bases of the junction unmatched. The CDR3 DNA reads as TGTGCCACCAATAACAGTGGGACTAGCGGGAGGGCAATTCGCGAGCAGTACTTC. This encodes CATNNSGTSGRAIREQYF.

The gene calls are TRBV2 and TRBJ2-1; tentatively, D is TRBD1 (5 bases). V was trimmed by 3 bases and J by 13 bases, leaving 13 bases between them. Germline CDR1 reads SNHLY; CDR2 reads FYNNEI. CDR3 length: 12 amino acids. Here the CDR3 DNA reads TGTGCCAGCAGTGAGTCCAGGGTACTCCAGTTCTTC. It yields the protein CASSESRVLQFF.

The V and J genes are TRBV5-1 and TRBJ1-1, with TRBD1 matching 8 bases. V gave up 4 bases and J gave up 6 bases; unmatched junction bases: 8. This CDR3 has 14 residues. CDR1 is SGHRS, CDR2 YFSETQ, per germline. CDR3 region: CASSRGQVSPEAFF. CDR3 nucleotides: TGCGCCAGCAGCCGGGGACAGGTATCTCCTGAAGCTTTCTTT.

The chain couples TRBV27 to TRBJ1-1, with TRBD1 as a possible D gene (5 bases). Germline CDR1 MNHEY, CDR2 SMNVEV (reference sequence). This CDR3 is built from 15 residues. V lost 2 bases to trimming and J lost 1 base, with 11 bases between them. In nucleotides, the CDR3 is TGTGCCAGCAGTTTAGTCAGGGTTGGGAACACTGAAGCTTTCTTT. Translated, it gives CASSLVRVGNTEAFF.

V is TRBV27 and J is TRBJ2-1; 13 bases match TRBD2. V trimming: 3 bases; J trimming: 7 bases; junction bases outside the gene matches: 12. The germline V gene encodes CDR1 MNHEY and CDR2 SMNVEV (reference sequence). The CDR3 loop spans 18 amino acids. The CDR3 spells CASSFFLVPGLAGNEQFF. CDR3 nucleotides: TGTGCCAGCAGTTTTTTCTTAGTCCCGGGACTAGCGGGAAATGAGCAGTTCTTC.

The genes are TRBV5-1 and TRBJ2-4; D is unclear. The CDR3 is made up of 16 amino acids. Deletions cut 4 bases from V and 1 base from J, with 15 bases between. Per germline, CDR1 SGHRS and CDR2 YFSETQ. CDR3: CASSLPLGRAKNIQYF. The CDR3 DNA sequence: TGCGCCAGCAGCCTACCCTTAGGACGGGCCAAAAACATTCAGTACTTC.

As concerns this clone: The same CDR3 is also encoded by other DNA sequences in this sample. The chain recombines TRBV6-6 with TRBJ1-1, with D hard to call. Germline V gene sequence: CDR1 MNHNY, CDR2 SVGAGI (reference sequence). This CDR3 region has 13 residues. Trimming shortened V by 2 bases and J by 1 base, and 5 bases separated the two germline ends. CDR3 bases: TGTGCCAGCAGTTACGGACCGAACACTGAAGCTTTCTTT. Translating it yields CASSYGPNTEAFF.

The V and J genes are TRBV5-1 and TRBJ2-1, with 7 nucleotides matching TRBD2. The CDR3 is made up of 15 amino acids. In germline, CDR1 is SGHRS, CDR2 YFSETQ. J lost 5 bases, V lost 4 bases, and 9 bases had no gene match. Here the CDR3 reads CASSTGGPRNNEQFF. Written as DNA, the CDR3 is TGCGCCAGCAGCACGGGAGGCCCTCGTAACAATGAGCAGTTCTTC.

The chain joins TRBV28 to TRBJ1-5, with TRBD1 matching 7 bases. Unmatched junction bases numbered 11, after V lost 6 bases and J lost 3 bases. Germline V gives CDR1 MDHEN, CDR2 SYDVKM. The CDR3 sequence is 16 residues long. Written as DNA, the CDR3 is TGTGCCAGCAGGGATACAGGGGTAGGATACAATCAGCCCCAGCATTTT. Protein product: CASRDTGVGYNQPQHF.

The V gene is TRBV28, the J gene TRBJ2-7; no reliable D call. Germline assignment: CDR1 MDHEN and CDR2 SYDVKM. This CDR3 is built from 11 residues. Trimming shortened V by 6 bases and J by 3 bases, and 6 bases separated the two germline ends. For the CDR3, the DNA is TGTGCCAGCAGCGCTTTCTACGAGCAGTACTTC. Translation: CASSAFYEQYF.

V and J are TRBV7-3 and TRBJ1-2; D is ambiguous. The V end was cut by 5 bases, the J end by 4 bases, with 14 bases between. Germline CDR1 SGHTA, CDR2 FQGTGA. This CDR3 comprises 14 residues. CDR3 loop: CASSPPEGSYGYTF. The CDR3 DNA reads TGTGCCAGCAGCCCGCCCGAAGGGAGCTATGGCTACACCTTC.

This chain links TRBV28 with TRBJ2-4, with D possibly matching TRBD2 (5 bases). Germline CDR1 is MDHEN and CDR2 is SYDVKM. The CDR3 runs 13 residues. V dropped 3 bases and J dropped 9 bases, with 12 bases sitting between them. CDR3 sequence reads: CASSFTGSSIQYF. In DNA form, the CDR3 reads TGTGCCAGCAGTTTTACGGGGTCTAGCATTCAGTACTTC.

The chain is built from TRBV21-1 and TRBJ2-4; no DNA check was done on the table's D call, TRBD2. TRBV21-1 is classified as a pseudogene. The CDR3 contains 17 residues. This CDR3 is CASSPPRRELAKNIQYF. The CDR3, as DNA: TGTGCCAGCAGCCCGCCTCGGAGGGAGCTAGCCAAAAACATTCAGTACTTC.

The chain joins TRBV2 to TRBJ2-7; 7 positions agree with TRBD1. The junction had 1 base not matched to a gene; V was cut back by 8 bases and J by 0 bases. This CDR3 is 12 amino acids long. The V gene's germline CDR1 is SNHLY and CDR2 FYNNEI. CDR3 amino acids: CASEGASYEQYF. CDR3 nucleotide sequence: TGTGCCAGCGAGGGGGCCTCCTACGAGCAGTACTTC.

The chain joins TRBV29-1 to TRBJ1-4; possible D gene TRBD1, 5 bases. The CDR3 is made up of 13 amino acids. The germline V and J ends were trimmed by 3 bases and 8 bases, with 13 bases remaining between them. Germline CDR1 SQVTM, CDR2 ANQGSEA. The CDR3: CSVEGGSGEKLFF. CDR3 DNA sequence: TGCAGCGTTGAGGGGGGGAGTGGAGAAAAACTGTTTTTT.

The chain employs TRBV5-3 and TRBJ2-1; 10 bases align to TRBD2. TRBV5-3 counts as an open reading frame of uncertain function. J gave up 4 bases and V 0 bases, and 10 bases lay outside the gene matches. This CDR3 region has 18 residues. The DNA of the CDR3 is TGTGCCAGAAGCTTGGTAAGGGCTAGCGGGAGAGAGTACAATGAGCAGTTCTTC. It translates to CARSLVRASGREYNEQFF.

The rearrangement uses TRBV28 and TRBJ1-1; D is possibly TRBD1 (5 bases). Germline CDR1 and CDR2: MDHEN and SYDVKM. This CDR3 region has 14 residues. Trimming took off 8 bases at V and 4 bases at J, with 17 bases between the two ends. This CDR3 reads CASCFLRGSTEAFF. The CDR3 DNA sequence: TGTGCCAGCTGCTTTCTTCGGGGGTCCACTGAAGCTTTCTTT.

The chain recombines TRBV28 with TRBJ1-2, with 9 bases aligning to TRBD1. The trim removed 6 bases at V and 4 bases at J, leaving 6 bases unmatched. The CDR3 sequence is 14 residues long. CDR1 and CDR2 (germline): MDHEN, SYDVKM. CDR3 bases: TGTGCCAGCAGAGCCAGGGACAGGGTCTATGGCTACACCTTC. Translated: CASRARDRVYGYTF.

The J gene is TRBJ2-7, the V gene TRBV9; TRBD2 matches at 7 bases. CDR1 and CDR2 from the germline V gene are SGDLS and YYNGEE. The CDR3 consists of 13 residues. V shed 4 bases, J shed 7 bases, and the junction held 8 bases outside the gene matches. This CDR3 is CASSRAGVLEQYF. In DNA form, the CDR3 reads TGTGCCAGCAGCCGGGCGGGAGTACTTGAGCAGTACTTC.

J is TRBJ1-1 and V is TRBV28; TRBD1 might be the D (5 bases). The germline gives CDR1 MDHEN, CDR2 SYDVKM. CDR3 length: 15 amino acids. The V end lost 6 bases, the J end lost 0 bases, and 14 bases lay between the germline ends. The CDR3 DNA reads TGTGCCAGCAGCCTAGGAGGGGAGGTGAACACTGAAGCTTTCTTT. The encoded protein is CASSLGGEVNTEAFF. The full variable domain, completed using reference TRBV28 and TRBJ1-1, is DVKVTQSSRYLVKRTGEKVFLECVQDMDHENMFWYRQDPGLGLRLIYFSYDVKMKEKGDIPEGYSVSREKKERFSLILESASTNQTSMYLCASSLGGEVNTEAFFGQGTRLTVV.